This T cell receptor (beta chain) was retrieved from a study of CD8+ T cells in alopecia areata. Study results and caveats: Affected lesional scalp, above all in alopecia totalis/universalis, was more clonal than normal scalp. Patients showed less clear TCR sequence sharing than mice, possibly partly because of HLA diversity. Resident alphabeta T cells of normal skin are also sequenced in scalp samples.

Turning to this clone: What it recognizes is unknown.

Extracted RNA was reverse transcribed, and the resulting cDNA served as sequencing template. Method: immunoSEQ multiplex PCR; TCRdb's copy keeps in-frame clones and lacks some. This repertoire shows about 110,000 clones, roughly 64% found once; its top ten account for 20% to 25%. The sequenced sample consisted of CD8+ T cells sorted from blood. The clonotype originates from a human donor in good health.

Written as DNA, the CDR3 is TGTGCCAGCAGTGATTCCACTTACTATAATTCACCCCTCCACTTT. Its translation is CASSDSTYYNSPLHF. The chain combines TRBV2 with TRBJ1-6; D uncertain. The V and J ends lost 3 bases and 3 bases respectively, with 9 bases between them. Per germline, CDR1 SNHLY and CDR2 FYNNEI. This CDR3 is 15 amino acids long.